The 26 T cell receptor beta chains reported below all come from one sample, sequenced in a study of OX40 agonist ivuxolimab in advanced cancers. Library preparation used the immunoSEQ multiplex PCR assay. TCRdb's version of the immuneACCESS table is confined to in-frame rearrangements and falls short of the full clone set. An unresolved V gene accounts for under half of the shortfall where checked; the remainder is of unknown origin. For this sample there are tens of thousands of clones; about 85% appear just once. The top ten clones comprise 16% of the sample. The starting material was CD4+ or CD8+ T cells sorted from blood, obtained in a trial of the OX40 agonist ivuxolimab. These receptors originate from an adult with an advanced solid tumor such as melanoma, head and neck, liver or kidney cancer.

The chain recombines TRBV11-2 with TRBJ2-5, with D possibly matching TRBD2 (5 bases). This CDR3 is 14 amino acids long. Germline V gene data show CDR1 as SGHAT and CDR2 as FQNNGV. V lost 3 bases and J lost 5, with 13 bases in between. CDR3 in DNA: TGTGCCAGCAGCTTTAGATGGGAGAGGGAGACCCAGTACTTC. Translation: CASSFRWERETQYF.

This clone was detected once. This chain joins TRBV27 and TRBJ2-7; D gene unclear. The germline CDR1 and CDR2 sequences are MNHEY and SMNVEV (reference sequence). This CDR3 has 13 residues. V lost 3 bases to trimming and J lost 4 bases, with 10 bases between them. The CDR3 DNA reads as TGTGCCAGCAGTTTGGGGTACGGGTACGAGCAGTACTTC. It translates to CASSLGYGYEQYF.

The rearrangement uses TRBV27 and TRBJ2-7; 7 nucleotides align to TRBD1. Germline V lookup: CDR1 MNHEY, CDR2 SMNVEV (reference sequence). The ends lost 4 bases at V and 4 bases at J; junction bases unmatched: 13. This CDR3 spans 16 amino acids. The CDR3 sequence: CASSSRDRKNLYEQYF. The CDR3 DNA follows: TGTGCCAGCAGTTCCCGGGACAGAAAAAATCTTTACGAGCAGTACTTC.

V usage is TRBV5-1 and J usage is TRBJ2-1; D may correspond to TRBD1 or TRBD2 (6 bases each). The CDR3 sequence is 13 residues long. V was clipped by 3 bases and J by 5 bases, with 9 bases between them. CDR1 and CDR2 from the germline V gene are SGHRS and YFSETQ. CDR3 nucleotides: TGCGCCAGCAGCTCTAGGGGGGACAATGAGCAGTTCTTC. Residues: CASSSRGDNEQFF.

The chain recombines TRBV27 with TRBJ1-5; a possible D gene is TRBD1 (5 bases). V shed 1 base and J shed 4 bases, with 11 bases lying between them. The germline CDR1 and CDR2 sequences are MNHEY and SMNVEV (reference sequence). This CDR3 region has 15 residues. The CDR3 coding sequence is TGTGCCAGCAGTTTATGGGGGATTGGGAATCAGCCCCAGCATTTT. Translation gives CASSLWGIGNQPQHF.

This clone appeared a few times. This chain uses TRBV7-9 with TRBJ2-3; D not resolved. CDR3 length: 13 amino acids. Germline loops: CDR1 SEHNR, CDR2 FQNEAQ (reference sequence). The germline V and J ends were trimmed by 5 bases and 5 bases, with 11 bases remaining between them. The CDR3 region has the DNA TGTGCCAGCAGCCCCTGGATAGAAGATACGCAGTATTTT. Its translation: CASSPWIEDTQYF. Complete variable domain (other parts from reference TRBV7-9 and TRBJ2-3): DTGVSQNPRHKITKRGQNVTFRCDPISEHNRLYWYRQTLGQGPEFLTYFQNEAQLEKSRLLSDRFSAERPKGSFSTLEIQRTEQGDSAMYLCASSPWIEDTQYFGPGTRLTVL.

CDR3 nucleotide sequence: TGTGCCAGCAGTTCTAATACAGGGAGGATGAACACTGAAGCTTTCTTT. Protein product: CASSSNTGRMNTEAFF. The chain carries TRBV6-5 and TRBJ1-1; perhaps TRBD1 as D (6 bases). This CDR3 spans 16 amino acids. V lost 4 bases to trimming and J lost 0 bases, with 15 bases between them. Germline V CDR1 and CDR2: MNHEY, SVGAGI.

This clone appeared once. The genes are TRBV5-1 and TRBJ2-1; either TRBD1 or TRBD2 may fit D (5 bases each). Per germline, CDR1 SGHRS and CDR2 YFSETQ. The CDR3 consists of 11 residues. Trimming stripped 0 bases from V and 14 bases from J, with 9 bases between. The CDR3 sequence is CASSLAGGEFF. As DNA, the CDR3 is TGCGCCAGCAGCTTGGCTGGGGGTGAGTTCTTC.

This chain joins TRBV5-4 and TRBJ2-3, with 9 bases lining up with TRBD2. Unmatched junction bases numbered 9, after V lost 4 bases and J lost 0 bases. The CDR3 is 17 amino acids. CDR1 and CDR2 (germline): SGHNT, YYREEE (reference sequence). The CDR3 coding sequence is TGTGCCAGCAGCGTCCCTAGCGGGGCCATCAGCACAGATACGCAGTATTTT. This gives the protein CASSVPSGAISTDTQYF.

V usage is TRBV30 and J usage is TRBJ1-6, with a tentative D call TRBD1 (5 bases). The ends were cut back, 5 bases at V and 5 bases at J, with 16 bases in the middle. From germline, CDR1 is GTSNPN and CDR2 SVGIG (reference sequence). This CDR3 region has 15 residues. In DNA form, the CDR3 reads TGTGCCTGGCGTCCGTGGGGCGCTAATAATTCACCCCTCCACTTT. This codes for CAWRPWGANNSPLHF.

The CDR3 sequence: CASSRAGGDEKLFF. The CDR3 DNA is TGTGCCAGCAGCCGAGCTGGGGGGGATGAAAAACTGTTTTTT. The J gene is TRBJ1-4, the V gene TRBV7-9, with D possibly matching TRBD1 (5 bases). Germline V CDR1 and CDR2: SEHNR, FQNEAQ (reference sequence). The CDR3 sequence is 14 residues long. V was pared by 5 bases and J by 6 bases, with 13 bases between.

Of note for this clone: An end of the junction does not agree with germline; a read error may underlie this. V usage is TRBV30 and J usage is TRBJ2-7; D is unclear. Germline CDR1 reads GTSNPN; CDR2 reads SVGIG (reference sequence). This CDR3 is built from 14 residues. The CDR3 region has the DNA TGTGCCTGGAGTGTGGGTAGCTCAAGTTACGGGCAGTACTTC. Translation gives CAWSVGSSSYGQYF.

V usage is TRBV6-6 and J usage is TRBJ2-7; 9 bases fit TRBD1. The CDR3 has 12 residues. V trimming: 5 bases; J trimming: 7 bases; junction bases outside the gene matches: 3. Germline V gives CDR1 MNHNY, CDR2 SVGAGI (reference sequence). CDR3 in amino acids: CASSGQGREQYF. The CDR3 bases are TGTGCCAGCAGTGGACAGGGGCGTGAGCAGTACTTC.

The chain links TRBV30 to TRBJ1-3; 7 bases match TRBD1. V lost 3 bases to trimming and J lost 2 bases; unmatched junction nucleotides: 1. Germline CDR1 reads GTSNPN; CDR2 reads SVGIG (reference sequence). The CDR3 is made up of 13 amino acids. CDR3 DNA sequence: TGTGCCTGGAGAAGGGGGCCTGGAAACACCATATATTTT. As protein: CAWRRGPGNTIYF. Full variable domain (outside the CDR3, taken from reference TRBV30 and TRBJ1-3): SQTIHQWPATLVQPVGSPLSLECTVEGTSNPNLYWYRQAAGRGLQLLFYSVGIGQISSEVPQNLSASRPQDRQFILSSKKLLLSDSGFYLCAWRRGPGNTIYFGEGSWLTVV.

This clone was observed a single time. The chain joins TRBV19 to TRBJ2-1, with 11 bases fitting TRBD1. Germline V gene sequence: CDR1 LNHDA, CDR2 SQIVND (reference sequence). This CDR3 has 15 amino acids. V lost 9 bases to trimming and J lost 3 bases; unmatched junction nucleotides: 7. CDR3 residues: CASSAGTGGYNEQFF. The CDR3 DNA reads TGTGCCAGCAGCGCCGGGACAGGGGGCTACAATGAGCAGTTCTTC.

The gene calls are TRBV28 and TRBJ2-3; D perhaps matches TRBD2 (6 bases). Trimming took 3 bases from V and 3 from J, leaving 16 bases between them. The length of the CDR3 is 16 residues. Per germline, CDR1 MDHEN and CDR2 SYDVKM. The CDR3: CASSLPGLEITDTQYF. The CDR3 DNA reads TGTGCCAGCAGTTTGCCGGGACTGGAAATTACAGATACGCAGTATTTT.

In DNA form, the CDR3 reads TGTGCCAGCAGCTTGCGGACAGGGGGCGGCAATCAGCCCCAGCATTTT. Encoded protein: CASSLRTGGGNQPQHF. The chain links TRBV5-6 to TRBJ1-5; 11 nucleotides match TRBD1. V dropped 1 base and J dropped 2; count of bases not matched to a gene: 2. Germline loops: CDR1 SGHDT, CDR2 YYEEEE. This CDR3 is 16 amino acids long.

The table lists this clone with a count of one. V and J are TRBV5-1 and TRBJ2-5; D not resolved. V gave up 3 bases and J gave up 0 bases, with 15 bases separating them. Germline V lookup: CDR1 SGHRS, CDR2 YFSETQ. This CDR3 is 16 amino acids long. CDR3 protein: CASSSSVPSYQETQYF. CDR3 nucleotides: TGCGCCAGCAGCTCCTCCGTTCCGAGTTACCAAGAGACCCAGTACTTC.

This clone is labeled medium-sized (0.01 to 0.1%). The V gene is TRBV5-8, the J gene TRBJ2-1; D is unclear. This CDR3 has 12 residues. The V gene lost 4 bases and the J gene lost 9 bases, with 11 bases spanning the gap. Germline values: CDR1 SGHTS, CDR2 YDEGEE. The CDR3 coding sequence is TGTGCCAGCAGCCTACTGCTCCCTGAGCAGTTCTTC. This encodes CASSLLLPEQFF.

This clone has a handful of counts. The chain combines TRBV5-1 with TRBJ2-7; TRBD1 or TRBD2 may be the D gene (7 bases each). Between the trimmed V and J ends, which lost 3 bases and 3 bases, there was a span of 16 bases. The CDR3 contains 15 residues. Germline loops: CDR1 SGHRS, CDR2 YFSETQ. The CDR3 sequence: CASSSRDRDYYEQYF. The CDR3 coding sequence is TGCGCCAGCAGCTCCCGCGACAGGGACTACTACGAGCAGTACTTC.

In its sample, this clone was seen once. This chain links TRBV7-9 with TRBJ2-3; 8 bases line up with TRBD2. After removal of 3 bases from V and 5 bases from J, the junction contained 4 bases not matched to a gene. Germline V lookup: CDR1 SEHNR, CDR2 FQNEAQ (reference sequence). This CDR3 has 14 residues. The DNA for the CDR3 is TGTGCCAGCAGCTTTTCTCTAGCGGGAGATACGCAGTATTTT. Protein product: CASSFSLAGDTQYF.

J is TRBJ2-2 and V is TRBV9, with 8 positions matching TRBD2. CDR1 is SGDLS and CDR2 is YYNGEE in the germline V gene. With V trimmed by 4 bases and J by 7 bases, 9 bases remained unmatched. CDR3 length: 15 amino acids. DNA for the CDR3: TGTGCCAGCAGCACCGGGACTAGTTGGGGCGGGGAGCTGTTTTTT. Translation gives CASSTGTSWGGELFF.

This rearrangement joins TRBV4-2 to TRBJ1-1; 10 bases align to TRBD1. J gave up 3 bases and V 5 bases, and 15 bases lay outside the gene matches. The germline V gene encodes CDR1 LGHNA and CDR2 YNFKEQ. This CDR3 has 18 residues. CDR3 sequence (DNA): TGTGCCAGCAGCTTATTTAGATCGGGGACAGGGGTGGACACTGAAGCTTTCTTT. This encodes CASSLFRSGTGVDTEAFF.

In this sample, this clone turned up a few times. The rearrangement joins TRBV11-2 to TRBJ2-6; D is possibly TRBD1 or TRBD2 (6 bases each). The CDR3 is 17 amino acids. V gave up 5 bases and J gave up 0 bases, with 14 bases separating them. Germline loops: CDR1 SGHAT, CDR2 FQNNGV. CDR3 sequence reads: CASSHIQGLSGANVLTF. CDR3 nucleotides: TGTGCCAGCAGCCACATACAGGGACTCTCTGGGGCCAACGTCCTGACTTTC.

This clone was observed a few times. The CDR3 DNA reads TGTGCCAGCAGTGAAGGCGCGGAGGGAGTAAGGAACACCATATATTTT. Protein: CASSEGAEGVRNTIYF. The chain joins TRBV6-1 to TRBJ1-3; D ambiguous. The germline V and J ends were trimmed by 1 base and 7 bases, with 17 bases remaining between them. The V gene's germline CDR1 is MNHNS and CDR2 SASEGT. CDR3 length: 16 amino acids.

The rearrangement joins TRBV30 to TRBJ1-1; D ambiguous. The CDR3 extends over 13 amino acids. Trimming left V 2 bases short and J 6 bases short, with 13 bases between. The V gene's germline CDR1 is GTSNPN and CDR2 SVGIG (reference sequence). CDR3 amino acids: CAWSRPPGAEAFF. CDR3 nucleotide sequence: TGTGCCTGGAGTAGACCCCCTGGTGCTGAAGCTTTCTTT.